This TCR beta chain is from a study of blood T cell repertoires in COVID-19. Study summary: The study drew acute and convalescent COVID-19 samples from the United States, Italy and Spain. In each case, the material was cDNA or gDNA derived from T cells, B-cell-depleted T cells, or PBMCs.

About this clone: This specimen includes other DNA sequences encoding the same CDR3.

Authors' data handling: Amplifying reference gene primers gave estimates of nucleated cell counts. The method was immunoSEQ multiplex PCR; TCRdb's version includes in-frame clones alone and lacks a portion of them. V, J and clone size are those of that table, while D and trimming were read from the DNA. The top ten clones hold about 2.5% of a sample with approximately 220,000 clones, 80% to 90% of them seen once. The germline gives CDR1 KGHDR, CDR2 SFDVKD. With 3 bases removed from V and 0 bases from J, the gap between germline ends came to 8 bases. The CDR3 sequence is 14 residues long. This clonotype was sampled from a woman between 40 and 50 years old with active or convalescent COVID-19. The V call is TRBV24-1, the J call TRBJ2-7; no reliable D call. Sequencing was carried out using peripheral blood. The CDR3 region is CATSDRTGSYEQYF. In nucleotides, the CDR3 is TGTGCCACCAGTGATCGTACCGGCTCCTACGAGCAGTACTTC.